The rows below give T cell receptor beta chains drawn from one sample of a study of T cell changes during pregnancy in multiple sclerosis. The method was immunoSEQ multiplex PCR; TCRdb's version includes in-frame clones alone and lacks a portion of them. Here the sample spans over 40,000 clones, about 87% being singletons. The source was peripheral blood, collected in the first trimester of pregnancy. The source of these receptors is a female donor in good health, enrolled as a control in a pregnancy study. CDR3s include the opening cysteine and the closing phenylalanine or tryptophan. The order of the fields is clone size, J gene, CDR3 length, D gene, V gene, CDR3 DNA, CDR3 protein. D genes are given only for firm matches. Some rows mark clone size as missing; the rest say once, few, many or name a class of expanded clone.

>NA|TRBJ2-7|16|NA|TRBV4-1
TGCGCCAGCAGCCAAGGATCCGGGGAAAGCTACTACGAGCAGTACTTC
CASSQGSGESYYEQYF
>NA|TRBJ1-4|15|NA|TRBV30
TGTGCCTGGAGTGAAAAGGGCAGGGAGGATGAAAAACTGTTTTTT
CAWSEKGREDEKLFF
>once|TRBJ1-2|22|TRBD1|TRBV9
TGTGCCAGCAGCGCCACAATACGTCCCGGGACAGGGTTGGGTTATCAAAACTATGGCTACACCTTC
CASSATIRPGTGLGYQNYGYTF
>once|TRBJ2-3|15|TRBD2|TRBV7-3
TGTGCCAGCAGCTTAGGTTCCCTAGCGGGGAATACGCAGTATTTT
CASSLGSLAGNTQYF
>NA|TRBJ1-2|17|TRBD1|TRBV13
TGTGCCAGCAGCTTAGGGGACAGGGGGCAAGCTAACTATGGCTACACCTTC
CASSLGDRGQANYGYTF
>NA|TRBJ1-2|17|TRBD1|TRBV6-4
TGTGCCAGCAGTGACTCGAACAGGGGGAGCCCCCTCTATGGCTACACCTTC
CASSDSNRGSPLYGYTF
>NA|TRBJ2-7|16|TRBD1|TRBV28
TGTGCCAGCAGTTTTTGGGAGACAGGGGCCAGCTACGAGCAGTACTTC
CASSFWETGASYEQYF
>NA|TRBJ1-1|13|NA|TRBV4-1
TGCGCCAGTTCAACAGGGTTGAACACTGAAGCTTTCTTT
CASSTGLNTEAFF
>NA|TRBJ1-2|13|TRBD1|TRBV6-1
TGTGCCAGCAGTCGGGACAGCAACTATGGCTACACCTTC
CASSRDSNYGYTF
>NA|TRBJ2-1|14|TRBD2|TRBV19
TGTGCCAGTAGTAACCGGGACTATTACAATGAGCAGTTCTTC
CASSNRDYYNEQFF
>NA|TRBJ1-2|13|NA|TRBV9
TGTGCCAGCAGCGTAGTGCAGGGGTGGGGCTACACCTTC
CASSVVQGWGYTF
>few|TRBJ2-1|14|TRBD1|TRBV6-1
TGTGCCAGCAGTGGGGACAGGGGAGCATACGAGCAGTTCTTC
CASSGDRGAYEQFF
>NA|TRBJ2-7|15|TRBD1|TRBV25-1
TGTGCCAGCAGTGAATACGGCAGGGGGTTTTACGAGCAGTACTTC
CASSEYGRGFYEQYF
>NA|TRBJ2-3|15|NA|TRBV6-4
TGTGCCAGCAGCCTTACTACCGTCAACACAGATACGCAGTATTTT
CASSLTTVNTDTQYF
>NA|TRBJ1-5|16|NA|TRBV5-6
TGTGCCAGCAGCTTTGGGGGGGGCCGGGTCAATCAGCCCCAGCATTTT
CASSFGGGRVNQPQHF
>NA|TRBJ2-1|14|TRBD2|TRBV29-1
TGCAGCGTTGGCGAGGGGACTAGCGGTAATGAGCAGTTCTTC
CSVGEGTSGNEQFF
>NA|TRBJ1-2|12|TRBD1|TRBV9
TGTGCCAGCAGCGCCAGGGGGGATGGCTACACCTTC
CASSARGDGYTF
>medium-sized|TRBJ1-1|12|NA|TRBV29-1
TGCAGCGTCCGATCGGGGAACACTGAAGCTTTCTTT
CSVRSGNTEAFF
>NA|TRBJ1-1|16|TRBD1|TRBV7-9
TGTGCCAGCAGCTTAGCGAAGGGACAGGGGGCCACTGAAGCTTTCTTT
CASSLAKGQGATEAFF
>NA|TRBJ2-1|15|NA|TRBV4-1
TGCGCCAGCAGCCAAGATAGCGGAGCCTACAATGAGCAGTTCTTC
CASSQDSGAYNEQFF
>NA|TRBJ2-7|14|TRBD2|TRBV27
TGTGCCAGCAGTTTATACGGGAGGGCCGCCGAGCAGTACTTC
CASSLYGRAAEQYF
>NA|TRBJ2-3|16|TRBD2|TRBV28
TGTGCCAGCAGTTTATTGCGGCGGGGGATCACAGATACGCAGTATTTT
CASSLLRRGITDTQYF
>NA|TRBJ1-2|14|TRBD1|TRBV6-1
TGTGCCAGCAGTGAAGGACAGGGGGCGGAGGGCTACACCTTC
CASSEGQGAEGYTF
>once|TRBJ2-7|13|NA|TRBV7-9
TGTGCCAGCAGCTTACCACAGGGCTACGAGCAGTACTTC
CASSLPQGYEQYF